These 24 T cell receptor beta chains came from one sample sequenced in a study of cytomegalovirus exposure and HLA in healthy donors. It was with 60 Vbeta and 13 Jbeta primers that the PCR ran. This table comes from immunoSEQ multiplex PCR, and its TCRdb copy is limited to in-frame clones, with some not included. The sample holds about 130,000 clones, over 75% seen once. The specimen was PBMCs. These receptors originate from a man aged 25 to 40 in good health and CMV-seronegative.

This clone was detected a few times. Written as DNA, the CDR3 is TGTGCCACCAGCAGGCCCGGACAGGGCAACGAGCAGTACTTC. Protein sequence: CATSRPGQGNEQYF. V usage is TRBV15 and J usage is TRBJ2-7; 8 bases map to TRBD1. This CDR3 is built from 14 residues. Germline values: CDR1 LNHNV, CDR2 YYDKDF (reference sequence). V dropped 3 bases and J dropped 5; count of bases not matched to a gene: 6.

The chain joins TRBV5-4 to TRBJ1-1; possible D gene TRBD1, 5 bases. The V end lost 2 bases, the J end lost 5 bases, and 16 bases lay between the germline ends. The CDR3 covers 15 residues. Per the germline V gene, CDR1 is SGHNT and CDR2 is YYREEE (reference sequence). Here the CDR3 reads CASSFGGRWETEAFF. The DNA for the CDR3 is TGTGCCAGCAGCTTCGGGGGAAGATGGGAAACTGAAGCTTTCTTT. The entire variable domain, with the rest obtained from reference TRBV5-4 and TRBJ1-1, is as follows: ETGVTQSPTHLIKTRGQQVTLRCSSQSGHNTVSWYQQALGQGPQFIFQYYREEENGRGNFPPRFSGLQFPNYSSELNVNALELDDSALYLCASSFGGRWETEAFFGQGTRLTVV.

V is TRBV6-1 and J is TRBJ1-1, with D perhaps TRBD1 (5 bases). The V gene lost 6 bases and the J gene lost 6 bases, with 17 bases spanning the gap. The CDR3 sequence is 14 residues long. Germline loops: CDR1 MNHNS, CDR2 SASEGT. CDR3 DNA: TGTGCCAGCAGGAGGCTTAGGACAAGCCCTGAAGCTTTCTTT. This translates into CASRRLRTSPEAFF.

The chain employs TRBV28 and TRBJ2-5; 7 bases fit TRBD2. The end of the DNA is better explained by TRBJ2-7, so the J call may be wrong. This CDR3 spans 14 amino acids. Germline CDR1 is MDHEN and CDR2 is SYDVKM. CDR3 DNA: TGTGCCAGCGTCCGGTCAGCGGGGATCTACGAGCAGTACTTC. Its translation is CASVRSAGIYEQYF.

V is TRBV27 and J is TRBJ1-1, with D perhaps TRBD1 (6 bases). CDR3 length equals 13 residues. Looked up from germline, CDR1 is MNHEY and CDR2 is SMNVEV (reference sequence). V shed 6 bases and J shed 5 bases, with 13 bases lying between them. The CDR3 protein is CASSLTRGTEAFF. Here the CDR3 DNA reads TGTGCCAGCAGCCTGACAAGGGGGACTGAAGCTTTCTTT.

This clone has only a few counts. The V and J genes are TRBV18 and TRBJ1-1, with TRBD1 as a possible D gene (6 bases). The V and J ends lost 4 bases and 5 bases respectively, with 8 bases between them. In germline, CDR1 is KGHSH, CDR2 LQKENI. This CDR3 is 12 amino acids long. CDR3 sequence reads: CASSLQGTEAFF. The CDR3 region has the DNA TGTGCCAGCTCACTACAGGGTACTGAAGCTTTCTTT.

This clone was counted once. The V call is TRBV5-4, the J call TRBJ2-5; 11 nucleotides agree with TRBD2. The CDR3 covers 15 residues. Germline lookup yields CDR1 SGHNT and CDR2 YYREEE (reference sequence). V gave up 4 bases and J gave up 5 bases; unmatched junction bases: 7. The chain's CDR3 is CASSIRLAGMETQYF. In nucleotides, the CDR3 is TGTGCCAGCAGCATCCGACTAGCGGGGATGGAGACCCAGTACTTC.

The rearrangement uses TRBV29-1 and TRBJ2-2, with TRBD2 identical over 7 bases. The V gene end was trimmed by 2 bases and the J gene end by 4 bases; junction bases not matched to a gene: 10. The CDR3 contains 16 residues. Germline V CDR1 and CDR2: SQVTM, ANQGSEA. CDR3 sequence (DNA): TGCAGCGTTGAAACCCGGGGCGGGAGTGGCACCGGGGAGCTGTTTTTT. It encodes CSVETRGGSGTGELFF.

In its sample, this clone was seen a few times. The chain carries TRBV9 and TRBJ1-5, with D possibly being TRBD1 (5 bases). Germline CDR1 is SGDLS and CDR2 is YYNGEE. The V end was cut by 2 bases, the J end by 5 bases, with 11 bases between. CDR3 length: 14 amino acids. CDR3: CASSVDSGDQPQHF. The DNA for the CDR3 is TGTGCCAGCAGCGTCGACTCGGGGGATCAGCCCCAGCATTTT.

The chain links TRBV29-1 to TRBJ2-5; TRBD2 matches at 8 bases. Germline CDR1 reads SQVTM; CDR2 reads ANQGSEA. The J segment lost 7 bases and the V segment lost 6 bases, leaving 7 bases of the junction unmatched. The CDR3 contains 12 residues. CDR3 residues: CSVFSGIGTQYF. CDR3 coding DNA: TGCAGCGTCTTTAGCGGGATAGGGACCCAGTACTTC.

The chain uses TRBV2 and TRBJ1-5, with D unresolved. V was cut by 2 bases and J by 5 bases, with 13 bases left in between. Germline V gives CDR1 SNHLY, CDR2 FYNNEI. This CDR3 has 15 residues. The CDR3 bases are TGTGCCAGCAGTGAAATAGGAGGGAGGGATCAGCCCCAGCATTTT. It yields the protein CASSEIGGRDQPQHF.

The J gene is TRBJ1-1, the V gene TRBV5-1; D gene uncertain. CDR3 length equals 13 residues. The germline V gene has CDR1 SGHRS and CDR2 YFSETQ. V shed 0 bases and J shed 8 bases, with 11 bases lying between them. CDR3 sequence: CASSLDPRSEAFF. DNA of the CDR3: TGCGCCAGCAGCTTGGACCCCAGGTCCGAAGCTTTCTTT.

J is TRBJ1-4 and V is TRBV7-6, with a possible D match to TRBD1 (6 bases). The CDR3 consists of 12 residues. Trimming took off 8 bases at V and 7 bases at J, with 11 bases between the two ends. Germline V gives CDR1 SGHVS, CDR2 FNYEAQ. CDR3 bases: TGTGCCAGCTCAGGGGCCGGTGAAAAACTGTTTTTT. Encoded protein: CASSGAGEKLFF.

This chain links TRBV4-2 with TRBJ1-5; D gene uncertain. The germline V and J ends were trimmed by 0 bases and 3 bases, with 12 bases remaining between them. The germline gives CDR1 LGHNA, CDR2 YNFKEQ. The CDR3 loop spans 16 amino acids. The CDR3, as DNA: TGTGCCAGCAGCCAAGAAGATGGTACAGACAATCAGCCCCAGCATTTT. It codes for CASSQEDGTDNQPQHF.

This chain joins TRBV5-5 and TRBJ1-1, with 9 bases lining up with TRBD1. Looked up from germline, CDR1 is SGHKS and CDR2 is YYEKEE (reference sequence). V lost 3 bases to trimming and J lost 5 bases; unmatched junction nucleotides: 8. The CDR3 runs to 15 residues. The CDR3 DNA reads TGTGCCAGCAGCTCCAACAGGGGGCGAGGGACTGAAGCTTTCTTT. It yields the protein CASSSNRGRGTEAFF.

There are a few counts of this clone. The chain employs TRBV14 and TRBJ1-1, with D maybe TRBD1 (5 bases). Germline values: CDR1 SGHDN, CDR2 FVKESK. The CDR3 is 13 residues long. Trimming pared 1 base from V and 14 bases from J, leaving 17 bases between. For the CDR3, the DNA is TGTGCCAGCAGCCAAGTGTGGCAGGGAAGATGGTTCTTT. Translated, it gives CASSQVWQGRWFF.

On this clone itself: The junction departs from germline at one end; a sequencing error may be responsible. The genes are TRBV7-2 and TRBJ2-2; tentative D call: TRBD2 (5 bases). Germline assignment: CDR1 SGHTA and CDR2 FQGNSA. The CDR3 is 16 residues long. This chain's CDR3 is CASSLAGGANTGELFF. The CDR3 DNA reads TGTGCCAGTAGCTTGGCGGGCGGAGCGAACACCGGGGAGCTGTTTTTT.

V gene TRBV30 combines with J gene TRBJ2-1; D is possibly TRBD1 (5 bases). Germline V CDR1 and CDR2: GTSNPN, SVGIG (reference sequence). This CDR3 is built from 19 residues. V shed 4 bases and J shed 5 bases, with 30 bases lying between them. Written as DNA, the CDR3 is TGTGCCTGGAAAAAAGGCGTTTATCAGGGCCAAACACACCACAATGAGCAGTTCTTC. This codes for CAWKKGVYQGQTHHNEQFF.

This clone was seen a few times. The CDR3 sequence: CASSLVAGTAAFF. The DNA of the CDR3 is TGTGCCAGCAGCTTGGTAGCAGGGACAGCTGCTTTCTTT. The rearrangement joins TRBV5-4 to TRBJ1-1; 7 bases are shared with TRBD1. Germline V lookup: CDR1 SGHNT, CDR2 YYREEE (reference sequence). CDR3 length equals 13 residues. Trimming at V came to 0 bases and at J to 11 bases, leaving 7 bases not matched to a gene.

This clone was detected once. The V gene is TRBV29-1, the J gene TRBJ2-1, with 10 bases fitting TRBD2. Germline lookup yields CDR1 SQVTM and CDR2 ANQGSEA. J gave up 6 bases and V 6 bases, and 8 bases lay outside the gene matches. The CDR3 spans 14 residues. CDR3 DNA sequence: TGCAGCGTCTCTAGCGGGAGCGGTTCCAATGAGCAGTTCTTC. It translates to CSVSSGSGSNEQFF.

This chain joins TRBV19 and TRBJ1-5, with D perhaps matching TRBD1 (6 bases). Trimming stripped 6 bases from V and 6 bases from J, with 18 bases between. Germline-derived CDR1 and CDR2 are LNHDA and SQIVND (reference sequence). The CDR3 totals 15 residues. The DNA of the CDR3 is TGTGCCAGTAGGGGAAACAGGGAGTGGAGTCAGCCCCAGCATTTT. Protein product: CASRGNREWSQPQHF.

This clone occurred a few times. V and J are TRBV5-6 and TRBJ2-1; 8 bases align to TRBD2. Germline CDR1 and CDR2: SGHDT and YYEEEE. The CDR3 runs to 15 residues. With 1 base clipped from V and 4 bases from J, the junction kept 4 bases outside the gene matches. CDR3 region: CASSLTGGGYNEQFF. The CDR3 nucleotides are TGTGCCAGCAGCTTGACGGGAGGGGGTTACAATGAGCAGTTCTTC. The variable domain in full, completed from reference TRBV5-6 and TRBJ2-1, reads DAGVTQSPTHLIKTRGQQVTLRCSPKSGHDTVSWYQQALGQGPQFIFQYYEEEERQRGNFPDRFSGHQFPNYSSELNVNALLLGDSALYLCASSLTGGGYNEQFFGPGTRLTVL.

This clone was picked up a small number of times. This chain uses TRBV4-3 with TRBJ1-5; D not certain. The germline CDR1 and CDR2 sequences are LGHNA and YSLEER. The V end lost 0 bases, the J end lost 1 base, and 10 bases lay between the germline ends. CDR3 size: 16 residues. CDR3 sequence (DNA): TGCGCCAGCAGCCAAGAAGCGGGGTACAGCAATCAGCCCCAGCATTTT. Amino acid sequence: CASSQEAGYSNQPQHF.

This chain connects TRBV5-6 to TRBJ2-3; D remains ambiguous. Trimming took 3 bases from V and 2 from J, leaving 4 bases between them. The CDR3 consists of 12 residues. CDR1 and CDR2 from the germline V gene are SGHDT and YYEEEE. The CDR3 DNA follows: TGTGCCAGCAGCTCCCACACAGATACGCAGTATTTT. Amino acids: CASSSHTDTQYF.